Sequencing of this TCR beta chain was carried out in a study of blood T cells in healthy people across ages. The CDR3 spans 11 residues. V was cut by 2 bases and J by 13 bases, with 6 bases left in between. The germline V gene encodes CDR1 MDHEN and CDR2 SYDVKM. Using a J-beta primer mix together with a sample-barcoded 5' primer, a second PCR was run for roughly 6 to 12 cycles. MiXCR, run by TCRdb on the 5' RACE reads, gives a single entry per CDR3 protein. The repertoire holds 800,000 to 950,000 distinct CDR3 sequences, with about 36% as singletons. Sequences were obtained from blood. The V and J genes are TRBV28 and TRBJ1-6; D unclear. The TCR originated in a man between 18 and 35 years old in good health. This CDR3 reads CASSLGVPLHF. CDR3 nucleotide sequence: TGTGCCAGCAGTTTAGGGGTTCCCCTCCACTTT.